This TCR beta chain originates from a study of memory CD4+ T cells and cytomegalovirus serostatus. General study results and limits: CD4+ memory repertoires contained about 40% of the 164 reported CMV TCRbeta sequences. The CMV-associated TCR signature appears largely within the CD4+ memory repertoire.

The germline CDR1 and CDR2 sequences are LNHDA and SQIVND (reference sequence). The germline V and J ends were trimmed by 5 bases and 2 bases, with 11 bases remaining between them. The CDR3 runs to 14 residues. On this clone itself: Antigen unknown.

Single viable CD3+CD4+CD8-CD45RO+ cells were sorted as the memory CD4+ T cells. Serum IgG to CMV pp150, pp28, p38 and p52 defined serostatus. The table came from immunoSEQ multiplex PCR; TCRdb's copy has only in-frame clones and leaves some out. The top ten hold around 6% of the sample, which has approximately 40,000 clones, over 60% seen once. The V gene is TRBV19, the J gene TRBJ2-3; D is possibly TRBD1 (6 bases). What was sequenced was memory CD4+ T cells from blood. The clonotype was recovered from an adult in good health and CMV-seronegative. CDR3 sequence: CASSSHRDTDTQYF. The CDR3, as DNA: TGTGCCAGTAGTTCTCACAGGGACACAGATACGCAGTATTTT.